This entry lists 20 T cell receptor beta chains sequenced from one sample in a study of metastatic and nonmetastatic thyroid tumors. TCRdb re-called clones from the PCR reads using MiXCR. Of tens of thousands of clones listed, 20% to 25% are singletons. Among the patients, none had received any treatment before thyroid surgery. The sequencing input was blood. The receptors originated from a female donor with papillary thyroid cancer or a benign thyroid nodule (not recorded which). Some clones in this sample may be carry-over from other donors' samples.

The chain links TRBV30 to TRBJ2-7, with D perhaps assigned TRBD1 or TRBD2 (6 bases each). V shed 2 bases and J shed 1 base, with 12 bases lying between them. CDR1 and CDR2 (germline): GTSNPN, SVGIG (reference sequence). The length of the CDR3 is 14 residues. The CDR3 DNA follows: TGTGCCTGGAGTCACGGGGGCACTTCCTACGAGCAGTACTTC. It is translated as CAWSHGGTSYEQYF. Combining the CDR3 with reference TRBV30 and TRBJ2-7 gives the whole variable domain SQTIHQWPATLVQPVGSPLSLECTVEGTSNPNLYWYRQAAGRGLQLLFYSVGIGQISSEVPQNLSASRPQDRQFILSSKKLLLSDSGFYLCAWSHGGTSYEQYFGPGTRLTVT.

This rearrangement joins TRBV6-2 or TRBV6-3 to TRBJ2-7; a weak D match, TRBD1 (6 bases). Germline V gene lookup returns CDR1 MNHEY and CDR2 SVGEGT. The V end lost 7 bases, the J end lost 5 bases, and 15 bases lay between the germline ends. CDR3 size: 13 residues. CDR3 in amino acids: CASTIRGYDEQYF. The CDR3, as DNA: TGTGCCAGCACCATCAGGGGATACGACGAGCAGTACTTC.

V usage is TRBV9 and J usage is TRBJ1-2; D call uncertain. Trimming stripped 0 bases from V and 4 bases from J, with 13 bases between. Germline V gene sequence: CDR1 SGDLS, CDR2 YYNGEE. The CDR3 length is 15 residues. The CDR3: CASSVGKVRSYGYTF. The CDR3 DNA reads TGTGCCAGCAGCGTAGGAAAAGTGAGGTCCTATGGCTACACCTTC.

This clone was recorded a few times. This chain links TRBV24-1 with TRBJ1-2, with D possibly being TRBD1 (5 bases). The CDR3 has 16 amino acids. The V end lost 4 bases, the J end lost 4 bases, and 18 bases lay between the germline ends. CDR1 is KGHDR and CDR2 is SFDVKD in the germline V gene. CDR3 in DNA: TGTGCCACCAGTGAGGTCGGCAGGGTAGGTGGCTATGGCTACACCTTC. Amino acid sequence: CATSEVGRVGGYGYTF.

Judged by abundance, this clone is medium-sized. The chain recombines TRBV28 with TRBJ2-7; 9 nucleotides align to TRBD2. The CDR3 consists of 16 residues. The J segment lost 3 bases and the V segment lost 2 bases, leaving 8 bases of the junction unmatched. CDR1 and CDR2 (germline): MDHEN, SYDVKM. The CDR3 here is CASSLRTWTSDYEQYF. In nucleotides, the CDR3 is TGTGCCAGCAGTTTAAGGACCTGGACTAGCGACTACGAGCAGTACTTC.

This clone was seen ten or more times. The chain carries TRBV5-4 and TRBJ1-1, with D possibly being TRBD1 (5 bases). The germline V gene encodes CDR1 SGHNT and CDR2 YYREEE (reference sequence). The CDR3 contains 14 residues. V was cut by 3 bases and J by 4 bases, with 13 bases left in between. CDR3 bases: TGTGCCAGCAGCTGGCAGGGTTTGAGCACTGAAGCTTTCTTT. This encodes CASSWQGLSTEAFF.

Worth noting for this clone: Being one base from a much bigger clone, this may be a read error. This rearrangement joins TRBV18 to TRBJ1-1; D gene uncertain. The V gene lost 4 bases and the J gene lost 6 bases, with 6 bases spanning the gap. CDR1 and CDR2 (germline): KGHSH, LQKENI. CDR3 length: 11 amino acids. DNA for the CDR3: TGTGCCAGCTCACAGGCTGCTGAAGCTTTCTTT. It specifies CASSQAAEAFF.

This clone was seen repeatedly, ten times or more. One end of the junction is discordant with germline, which a read error may explain. This chain joins TRBV19 and TRBJ2-3, with TRBD2 matching over 7 bases. The CDR3 spans 16 residues. CDR1 and CDR2 (germline): LNHDA, SQIVND (reference sequence). The CDR3 coding sequence is TGTGCCAGTAGCCTCAGGGCGGGAGTTACCACATATACGCAGTATTTT. Its translation is CASSLRAGVTTYTQYF.

This clone was seen at least ten times. The chain recombines TRBV5-1 with TRBJ2-7; 9 bases match TRBD2. The V and J ends lost 4 bases and 7 bases, in that order; junction bases with no gene match: 21. The length of the CDR3 is 18 residues. Germline lookup yields CDR1 SGHRS and CDR2 YFSETQ. As DNA, the CDR3 is TGCGCCAGCAGCCTTTGGGGTACTAGCGGGTCCTCAGCGTGGGAGCAGTACTTC. This translates into CASSLWGTSGSSAWEQYF.

The genes are TRBV6-2 or TRBV6-3 and TRBJ2-2; D unresolved. Germline V lookup: CDR1 MNHEY, CDR2 SVGEGT. CDR3 length: 13 amino acids. The V gene lost 1 base and the J gene lost 4 bases, with 4 bases spanning the gap. CDR3 DNA: TGTGCCAGCAGTTACTATGGCACCGGGGAGCTGTTTTTT. It encodes CASSYYGTGELFF.

The table lists this clone with many counts. The gene calls are TRBV29-1 and TRBJ1-4; no reliable D call. Per the germline V gene, CDR1 is SQVTM and CDR2 is ANQGSEA. Trimming left V 4 bases short and J 6 bases short, with 12 bases between. CDR3 length equals 13 residues. CDR3 sequence reads: CSVVWGRDEKLFF. CDR3 nucleotides: TGCAGCGTTGTTTGGGGTAGGGATGAAAAACTGTTTTTT.

There are a few counts of this clone. The chain employs TRBV7-2 and TRBJ2-7, with unresolved D. Germline V lookup: CDR1 SGHTA, CDR2 FQGNSA. Trimming removed 5 bases from V and 6 bases from J, with 8 bases in between. The CDR3 is 11 amino acids. The CDR3 spells CASSIWGEQYF. The CDR3 bases are TGTGCCAGCAGCATCTGGGGCGAGCAGTACTTC.

The table lists this clone with many counts. This chain uses TRBV5-1 with TRBJ2-7, with 10 bases lining up with TRBD2. V lost 4 bases and J lost 0; bases outside the gene matches: 4. Germline CDR1 is SGHRS and CDR2 is YFSETQ. The CDR3 runs to 15 residues. CDR3 DNA: TGCGCCAGCAGCCCACTAGCGGGGAGCTCCTACGAGCAGTACTTC. Its protein is CASSPLAGSSYEQYF.

This clone has ten or more counts. The chain employs TRBV11-2 and TRBJ2-3; no clear D gene. CDR3 length equals 13 residues. In germline, CDR1 is SGHAT, CDR2 FQNNGV. V lost 5 bases to trimming and J lost 6 bases, with 12 bases between them. CDR3 loop: CASSHPAMDTQYF. The CDR3 DNA is TGTGCCAGCAGCCATCCTGCGATGGATACGCAGTATTTT.

This clone was found many times. The chain links TRBV9 to TRBJ1-3; D gene unclear. V shed 1 base and J shed 8 bases, with 10 bases lying between them. The CDR3 length is 13 residues. Germline CDR1 is SGDLS and CDR2 is YYNGEE. The CDR3 here is CASSVLNEDTIYF. The CDR3 DNA is TGTGCCAGCAGCGTACTTAACGAGGACACCATATATTTT.

This clone is medium-sized. CDR3: CASSWGNYGYTF. CDR3 in DNA: TGTGCCAGCAGTTGGGGCAACTATGGCTACACCTTC. This chain joins TRBV28 and TRBJ1-2; D might be TRBD1 (5 bases). V was pared by 4 bases and J by 2 bases, with 5 bases between. CDR1 and CDR2 from the germline V gene are MDHEN and SYDVKM. This CDR3 region has 12 residues.

This clone was observed many times. The chain employs TRBV30 and TRBJ2-5, with 11 bases that match TRBD1. The germline CDR1 and CDR2 sequences are GTSNPN and SVGIG (reference sequence). Losses at the gene ends were 3 bases for V and 2 bases for J; bases not matched to a gene: 5. The CDR3 totals 15 residues. The CDR3 region has the DNA TGTGCCTGGAGGGGACAGGGGGGATATCAAGAGACCCAGTACTTC. Protein sequence: CAWRGQGGYQETQYF.

This clone rates as medium-sized. The chain combines TRBV11-3 with TRBJ2-7; D not certain. Between the trimmed V and J ends, which lost 1 base and 6 bases, there was a span of 16 bases. The CDR3 contains 15 residues. Germline V gives CDR1 SGHNT, CDR2 YENEEA. CDR3 nucleotides: TGTGCCAGCAGCTTAGGAGATGGCGACGTGGGCGAGCAGTACTTC. Protein: CASSLGDGDVGEQYF.

The chain is built from TRBV7-3 and TRBJ2-3; 8 positions agree with TRBD1. CDR3 length equals 15 residues. V shed 4 bases, J shed 1 base, and the junction held 4 bases outside the gene matches. The germline V gene encodes CDR1 SGHTA and CDR2 FQGTGA. The CDR3 DNA reads TGTGCCAGCAGCTCGACGACAGGGGGCACAGATACGCAGTATTTT. Encoded protein: CASSSTTGGTDTQYF.

By share of the sample, this clone is medium-sized. V usage is TRBV6-2 or TRBV6-3 and J usage is TRBJ1-5, with TRBD1 identical over 7 bases. J was trimmed by 4 bases and V by 5 bases; bases with no gene match: 5. The CDR3 has 14 amino acids. Germline V lookup: CDR1 MNHEY, CDR2 SVGEGT. The DNA for the CDR3 is TGTGCCAGCAGTACTGGACAGGAGAATCAGCCCCAGCATTTT. It translates to CASSTGQENQPQHF.